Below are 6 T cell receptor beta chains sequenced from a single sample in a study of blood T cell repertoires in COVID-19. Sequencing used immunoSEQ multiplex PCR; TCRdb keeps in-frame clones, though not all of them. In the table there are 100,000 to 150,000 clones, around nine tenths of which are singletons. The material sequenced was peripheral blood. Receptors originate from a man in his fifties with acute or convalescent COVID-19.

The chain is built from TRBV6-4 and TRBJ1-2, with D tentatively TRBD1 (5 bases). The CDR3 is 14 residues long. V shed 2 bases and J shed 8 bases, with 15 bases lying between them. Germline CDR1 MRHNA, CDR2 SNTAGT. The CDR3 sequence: CASSDTAGRGGYTF. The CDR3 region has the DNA TGTGCCAGCAGTGACACGGCCGGGCGGGGCGGCTACACCTTC.

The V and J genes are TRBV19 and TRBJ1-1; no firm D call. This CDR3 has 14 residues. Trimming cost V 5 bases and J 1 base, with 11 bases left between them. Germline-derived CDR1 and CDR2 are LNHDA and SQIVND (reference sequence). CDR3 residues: CASSFPGTNTEAFF. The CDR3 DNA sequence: TGTGCCAGTAGTTTCCCAGGTACGAACACTGAAGCTTTCTTT. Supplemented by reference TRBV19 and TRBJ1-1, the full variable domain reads DGGITQSPKYLFRKEGQNVTLSCEQNLNHDAMYWYRQDPGQGLRLIYYSQIVNDFQKGDIAEGYSVSREKKESFPLTVTSAQKNPTAFYLCASSFPGTNTEAFFGQGTRLTVV.

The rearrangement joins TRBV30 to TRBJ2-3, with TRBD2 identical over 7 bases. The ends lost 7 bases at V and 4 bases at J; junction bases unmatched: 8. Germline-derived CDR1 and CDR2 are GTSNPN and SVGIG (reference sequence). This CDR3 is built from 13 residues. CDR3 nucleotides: TGTGCCTTTAACCCCCGGGGGGCAGATACGCAGTATTTT. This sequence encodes CAFNPRGADTQYF.

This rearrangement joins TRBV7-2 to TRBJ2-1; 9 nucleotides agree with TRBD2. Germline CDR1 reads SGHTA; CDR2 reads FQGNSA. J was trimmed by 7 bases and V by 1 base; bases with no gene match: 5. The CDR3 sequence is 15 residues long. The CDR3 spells CASSLDSGSLNEQFF. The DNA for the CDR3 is TGTGCCAGCAGCTTAGATAGCGGGAGTCTGAATGAGCAGTTCTTC.

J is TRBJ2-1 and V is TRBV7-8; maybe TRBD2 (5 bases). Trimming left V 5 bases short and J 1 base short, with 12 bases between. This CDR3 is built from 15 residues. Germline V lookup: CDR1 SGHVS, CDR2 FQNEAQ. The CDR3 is CASSPGLESYNEQFF. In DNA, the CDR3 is TGTGCCAGCAGCCCAGGACTGGAGTCCTACAATGAGCAGTTCTTC.

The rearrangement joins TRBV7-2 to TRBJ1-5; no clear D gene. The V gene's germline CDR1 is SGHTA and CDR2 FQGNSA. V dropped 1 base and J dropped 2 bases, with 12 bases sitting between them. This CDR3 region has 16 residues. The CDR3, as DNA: TGTGCCAGCAGCTTAGTATCGGGTCTTGGCAATCAGCCCCAGCATTTT. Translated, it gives CASSLVSGLGNQPQHF.